Below are 22 T cell receptor beta chains sequenced from a single sample in a study of T cells in localized non-small cell lung cancer. TCRdb's copy holds only in-frame clones and misses some; the assay was immunoSEQ multiplex PCR. The data show about 890 clones, around 30% seen once. Sequenced material: normal lung tissue next to the tumor, taken before any cancer treatment. The receptors shown here come from a man aged 40 to 75 with stage II lung adenocarcinoma.

The V call is TRBV28, the J call TRBJ2-7; 8 nucleotides line up with TRBD1. The CDR3 spans 14 residues. Germline V lookup: CDR1 MDHEN, CDR2 SYDVKM. V gave up 5 bases and J gave up 6 bases; unmatched junction bases: 9. The CDR3 spells CASSIRQGSAEQYF. DNA of the CDR3: TGTGCCAGCAGTATCAGACAGGGGTCGGCCGAGCAGTACTTC.

This sequence joins TRBV29-1 and TRBJ2-5; possibly TRBD1 for D (6 bases). The CDR3 runs 15 residues. The germline V gene has CDR1 SQVTM and CDR2 ANQGSEA. V lost 1 base, J lost 5 bases, and 17 bases lay in between. The CDR3 spells CSVEAARGRDETQYF. DNA of the CDR3: TGCAGCGTTGAAGCTGCCAGGGGAAGGGATGAGACCCAGTACTTC.

This chain links TRBV6-8 with TRBJ2-7, with 7 bases matching TRBD1. Per the germline V gene, CDR1 is MNHGY and CDR2 is SAAAGT. The CDR3 consists of 17 residues. The ends lost 6 bases at V and 0 bases at J; junction bases unmatched: 14. In nucleotides, the CDR3 is TGTGCCAGCAGCCGCCCTGTGACAGGGTTTAGCTCCTACGAGCAGTACTTC. This codes for CASSRPVTGFSSYEQYF.

This clone ranks as large (0.1 to 1%). V and J are TRBV28 and TRBJ2-1; 7 nucleotides agree with TRBD1. CDR1 is MDHEN and CDR2 is SYDVKM in the germline V gene. V was pared by 4 bases and J by 0 bases, with 15 bases of the junction left unmatched. CDR3 size: 19 residues. CDR3 nucleotides: TGTGCCAGCAGTTACTATCCCGGGACAGATTTCCGCTCCTACAATGAGCAGTTCTTC. Translated, it gives CASSYYPGTDFRSYNEQFF.

The chain carries TRBV11-3 and TRBJ2-7; TRBD2 matches at 9 bases. With 6 bases clipped from V and 6 bases from J, the junction kept 9 bases outside the gene matches. This CDR3 is built from 14 residues. Per the germline V gene, CDR1 is SGHNT and CDR2 is YENEEA. The CDR3 loop reads CASSVQAGGREQYF. As DNA, the CDR3 is TGTGCCAGCAGTGTTCAAGCGGGAGGCCGCGAGCAGTACTTC.

The chain couples TRBV14 to TRBJ2-7; TRBD1 matches at 7 bases. The CDR3 sequence is 14 residues long. Germline CDR1 SGHDN, CDR2 FVKESK. The trim removed 0 bases at V and 7 bases at J, leaving 6 bases unmatched. The CDR3 DNA sequence: TGTGCCAGCAGCCAAGATTTAACAGGGGTTGAGCAGTACTTC. This sequence encodes CASSQDLTGVEQYF.

The chain combines TRBV30 with TRBJ2-4; perhaps TRBD1 as D (6 bases). Germline values: CDR1 GTSNPN, CDR2 SVGIG (reference sequence). Trimming shortened V by 2 bases and J by 2 bases, and 10 bases separated the two germline ends. The CDR3 covers 14 residues. CDR3 amino acids: CAWSLTGSKNIQYF. The CDR3 DNA reads as TGTGCCTGGAGTCTAACAGGGTCCAAAAACATTCAGTACTTC.

About this clone: The final CDR3 position lacks the conserved phenylalanine or tryptophan, pointing to a likely read error. No DNA is shown, since the ends of the CDR3 on it are uncertain; the CDR3 is the one TCRdb lists. The J gene is TRBJ2-7, the V gene TRBV19; the DNA was not compared with TRBD1, the D call given in the table. Including both end residues, the CDR3 is 14 amino acids long. Looked up from germline, CDR1 is LNHDA and CDR2 is SQIVND (reference sequence). The chain's CDR3 is CASSIEGQGGAVNL.

This clone was observed a handful of times. The genes are TRBV11-3 and TRBJ2-1, with 14 nucleotides matching TRBD2. V lost 3 bases and J lost 13; bases outside the gene matches: 8. Germline lookup yields CDR1 SGHNT and CDR2 YENEEA. The CDR3 totals 15 residues. CDR3 in amino acids: CASSFPGLAGVSQFF. The CDR3 DNA sequence: TGTGCCAGCAGCTTCCCGGGACTAGCGGGAGTAAGCCAGTTCTTC.

A few counts support this clone. This rearrangement joins TRBV6-8 to TRBJ2-2; D call uncertain. The germline V gene encodes CDR1 MNHGY and CDR2 SAAAGT. Trimming pared 5 bases from V and 3 bases from J, leaving 13 bases between. The CDR3 covers 15 residues. The CDR3 protein is CASSVERRDTGELFF. For the CDR3, the DNA is TGTGCCAGCAGTGTTGAGAGACGAGACACCGGGGAGCTGTTTTTT.

The chain combines TRBV28 with TRBJ2-7, with a tentative D call TRBD2 (5 bases). This CDR3 has 14 residues. V lost 2 bases to trimming and J lost 3 bases, with 11 bases between them. Germline lookup yields CDR1 MDHEN and CDR2 SYDVKM. CDR3 in amino acids: CASSLTEAFYEQYF. As DNA, the CDR3 is TGTGCCAGCAGTTTAACGGAGGCCTTCTACGAGCAGTACTTC.

This chain joins TRBV10-2 and TRBJ2-3; 9 bases match TRBD2. Germline lookup yields CDR1 WSHSY and CDR2 SAAADI. V dropped 7 bases and J dropped 4; count of bases not matched to a gene: 15. The CDR3 is made up of 17 amino acids. CDR3 bases: TGCGCCAGCATGGACCTTTGGACTAGCGCCCTTGCAGATACGCAGTATTTT. This gives the protein CASMDLWTSALADTQYF.

The chain links TRBV12-1 to TRBJ2-6. TRBV12-1 is described as a pseudogene. The CDR3 is 20 residues long. This CDR3 is CASSSRKWTPTEGGANVLTF. The CDR3, as DNA: TGTGCCAGCAGCTCCCGTAAGTGGACGCCGACCGAGGGGGGGGCCAACGTCCTGACTTTC.

This clone was seen only a few times. The chain uses TRBV11-3 and TRBJ1-2; TRBD1 is a possible D gene (5 bases). CDR1 SGHNT and CDR2 YENEEA come from the germline V gene. The CDR3 sequence is 14 residues long. Trimming took off 5 bases at V and 8 bases at J, with 18 bases between the two ends. The CDR3 protein is CASSRREALGGYTF. CDR3 bases: TGTGCCAGCAGCCGCAGGGAGGCTCTGGGAGGCTACACCTTC.

V is TRBV6-8 and J is TRBJ2-7; D unclear. Trimming left V 4 bases short and J 5 bases short, with 9 bases between. From germline, CDR1 is MNHGY and CDR2 SAAAGT. The CDR3 sequence is 12 residues long. The chain's CDR3 is CASSSTGDEQYF. The CDR3 nucleotides are TGTGCCAGCAGTTCGACTGGTGACGAGCAGTACTTC.

By sample fraction, this clone is hyperexpanded. V usage is TRBV13 and J usage is TRBJ2-7; perhaps TRBD2 as D (5 bases). Trimming shortened V by 0 bases and J by 4 bases, and 10 bases separated the two germline ends. Germline CDR1 and CDR2: PRHDT and FYEKMQ (reference sequence). The CDR3 spans 14 residues. The CDR3 spells CASSLGLVGYEQYF. CDR3 nucleotide sequence: TGTGCCAGCAGCTTAGGACTAGTAGGTTACGAGCAGTACTTC.

This clone was observed a handful of times. This chain joins TRBV6-8 and TRBJ2-7, with 7 bases aligning to TRBD1. Germline loops: CDR1 MNHGY, CDR2 SAAAGT. The CDR3 is made up of 13 amino acids. Germline trimming cut 6 bases from V and 2 bases from J; bases unmatched to any gene: 4. CDR3 sequence reads: CASSWDSTYEQYF. The CDR3 nucleotides read TGTGCCAGCAGCTGGGACAGCACCTACGAGCAGTACTTC.

Judged by abundance, this clone is medium-sized. The V gene is TRBV11-3, the J gene TRBJ2-2; 8 nucleotides align to TRBD2. This CDR3 region has 15 residues. The V and J ends lost 5 bases and 5 bases, in that order; junction bases with no gene match: 7. Germline loops: CDR1 SGHNT, CDR2 YENEEA. The CDR3: CASSPGLAETGELFF. CDR3 bases: TGTGCCAGCAGCCCCGGACTAGCAGAAACCGGGGAGCTGTTTTTT.

This clone came up a few times. The chain links TRBV11-3 to TRBJ1-1, with D possibly being TRBD1 (5 bases). The CDR3 totals 15 residues. Germline V gene data show CDR1 as SGHNT and CDR2 as YENEEA. Trimming removed 1 base from V and 6 bases from J, with 15 bases in between. CDR3 protein: CASSLVFGQGAEAFF. The CDR3 coding sequence is TGTGCCAGCAGCTTAGTGTTTGGGCAGGGAGCTGAAGCTTTCTTT.

This clone is judged medium-sized. The genes are TRBV11-3 and TRBJ2-5; 8 bases agree with TRBD1. The V segment lost 4 bases and the J segment 5 bases; nucleotides outside the gene matches: 9. This CDR3 comprises 15 residues. CDR1 and CDR2 (germline): SGHNT, YENEEA. This CDR3 is CASSSPQGAGETQYF. CDR3 bases: TGTGCCAGCAGCTCCCCCCAGGGGGCTGGCGAGACCCAGTACTTC.

This clone turned up a few times. The rearrangement joins TRBV6-8 to TRBJ1-1; TRBD1 aligns across 8 bases. CDR1 and CDR2 (germline): MNHGY, SAAAGT. The trim removed 7 bases at V and 5 bases at J, leaving 15 bases unmatched. The CDR3 runs to 16 residues. The CDR3 here is CASTSRDQGARTEAFF. The CDR3 bases are TGTGCCAGCACCTCCCGGGACCAGGGGGCTCGGACTGAAGCTTTCTTT.

The chain uses TRBV14 and TRBJ2-3, with D possibly called TRBD1 or TRBD2 (6 bases each). With 4 bases removed from V and 5 bases from J, the gap between germline ends came to 16 bases. The CDR3 sequence is 15 residues long. CDR1 is SGHDN and CDR2 is FVKESK in the germline V gene. The CDR3 nucleotides are TGTGCCAGCAGCCCGGGGGCGGCAGGAGGAGATACGCAGTATTTT. This codes for CASSPGAAGGDTQYF.